Sequencing of this T cell receptor (beta chain) was carried out in a study of technical replicates of blood from several donors. Method: immunoSEQ multiplex PCR; TCRdb's copy keeps in-frame clones and lacks some. The sample lists approximately 12,000 clones, around 77% occurring once. V was clipped by 3 bases and J by 4 bases; unmatched bases: 1. CDR3 length: 15 residues. Germline CDR1 reads SGDLS; CDR2 reads YYNGEE. The sequenced material came from PBMCs. This rearrangement joins TRBV9 to TRBJ2-5, with 15 bases fitting TRBD2. The receptor was derived from a human donor in good health. CDR3 sequence: CASSEGLAGGETQYF. CDR3 bases: TGTGCCAGCAGCGAGGGACTAGCGGGAGGAGAGACCCAGTACTTC.